A selection of T cell receptor beta chains follows, all from one sample in a study of Ad26.COV2.S vaccination and SARS-CoV-2 variants. Sequenced by immunoSEQ multiplex PCR; TCRdb stores in-frame clones only, minus some. The data hold a few hundred thousand clones, with approximately 91% observed a single time. This specimen was peripheral blood, taken in a trial of Ad26.COV2.S vaccine versus placebo. These receptors were obtained from a person between 18 and 60 years old who received the Ad26.COV2.S COVID-19 vaccine or a placebo. The CDR3 runs from the conserved cysteine through the conserved F or W. A D gene is named only where the DNA matches it firmly. Rows give clone size only sometimes, using once, few, many, or a class for an expanded clone.

V,J,D,size,DNA,CDR3
TRBV5-4,TRBJ2-5,TRBD2,NA,TGTGCCAGCAGCCTGGGACTAGCGGGCCTGCAAGAGACCCAGTACTTC,CASSLGLAGLQETQYF
TRBV10-3,TRBJ2-2,TRBD2,NA,TGTGCCATCAGTGGAGCGGGAGAAACCGGGGAGCTGTTTTTT,CAISGAGETGELFF
TRBV11-3,TRBJ2-7,TRBD2,NA,TGTGCCAGCAGCTTAGGGGGACTAGCGGGACGCGAGCAGTACTTC,CASSLGGLAGREQYF
TRBV11-2,TRBJ2-7,TRBD1,NA,TGTGCCAGCAGCTTGGAAAGACAGGGTTGGGAGTACTTC,CASSLERQGWEYF
TRBV7-2,TRBJ2-7,TRBD1,NA,TGTGCCAGCAGCTTTACGGGGACAGGGATCTACGAGCAGTACTTC,CASSFTGTGIYEQYF
TRBV27,TRBJ1-1,NA,NA,TGTGCCAGCAGTTCAGCAGCCAGGAATACTGAAGCTTTCTTT,CASSSAARNTEAFF
TRBV3-1/TRBV3-2,TRBJ2-2,NA,NA,TGTGCCAGCAGCCAAGTCCCGTATACCGGGGAGCTGTTTTTT,CASSQVPYTGELFF
TRBV5-4,TRBJ1-2,TRBD1,NA,TGTGCCAGCAAAAAGGGGGACAGCTTTAACTATGGCTACACCTTC,CASKKGDSFNYGYTF
TRBV2,TRBJ1-5,NA,once,TGTGCCAGCAGTGAAGCGTCGGTCAGGGCGAATCAGCCCCAGCATTTT,CASSEASVRANQPQHF
TRBV30,TRBJ2-1,TRBD1,NA,TGTGCCTGGAGTGCTCCCCGGGACAGGGATAGGGTGGGTACCTACAATGAGCAGTTCTTC,CAWSAPRDRDRVGTYNEQFF
TRBV6-1,TRBJ2-3,NA,NA,TGTGCCAGCAGTGAGCCCCCCCTCTCTACGCAGTATTTT,CASSEPPLSTQYF
TRBV7-9,TRBJ1-6,NA,NA,TGTGCCAGCACCGGGACCCTCAATTCACCCCTCCACTTT,CASTGTLNSPLHF
TRBV7-3,TRBJ2-7,NA,NA,TGTGCCAGCAGCTTGGGTACCCCTGGCGAGCAGTACTTC,CASSLGTPGEQYF
TRBV2,TRBJ1-6,NA,NA,TGTGCCAGCAGTCCCGGTGAGGGCCCGAATAATTCACCCCTCCACTTT,CASSPGEGPNNSPLHF
TRBV30,TRBJ1-6,NA,NA,TGTGCCTGGAGCTTAGACGATAATTCACCCCTCCACTTT,CAWSLDDNSPLHF
TRBV29-1,TRBJ1-6,TRBD1,once,TGCAGCGTTCGGGACAGGTTTAATTCACCCCTCCACTTT,CSVRDRFNSPLHF
TRBV2,TRBJ2-7,TRBD2,NA,TGTGCCAGCAGCCAGGGACTAGCGGAGATCTACGAGCAGTACTTC,CASSQGLAEIYEQYF
TRBV30,TRBJ2-7,TRBD1,NA,TGTGCCTGGAGGGTACCGGGACAGATGGACGAGCAGTACTTC,CAWRVPGQMDEQYF
TRBV18,TRBJ2-1,TRBD2,NA,TGTGCCAGCTCACCACCGTGGACTAGCGGGAGAGGTTCCTACAATGAGCAGTTCTTC,CASSPPWTSGRGSYNEQFF
TRBV7-2,TRBJ1-1,NA,NA,TGTGCCAGCAGCTTAGCGGGGGAGGCCTTGGGGGCTGAAGCTTTCTTT,CASSLAGEALGAEAFF
TRBV11-2,TRBJ2-6,NA,NA,TGTGCCAGCAGCTTAACAGGGCCTGGGGCCAACGTCCTGACTTTC,CASSLTGPGANVLTF
TRBV6-1,TRBJ1-2,NA,NA,TGTGCCAGCAGTGAGCAGGGCAATAACTATGGCTACACCTTC,CASSEQGNNYGYTF
TRBV28,TRBJ2-7,NA,NA,TGTGCCAGCATGCCCTTAAGGACAAACTTCAACGAGCAGTACTTC,CASMPLRTNFNEQYF
TRBV7-8,TRBJ1-5,NA,NA,TGTGCCAGCAGCCCCAGACAGCAAGTATATAGCAATCAGCCCCAGCATTTT,CASSPRQQVYSNQPQHF
TRBV15,TRBJ2-2,TRBD2,NA,TGTGCCACCAGCAGAGTATCCCTAGCGGGATCCCCCGGGGAGCTGTTTTTT,CATSRVSLAGSPGELFF
TRBV11-3,TRBJ2-2,TRBD1,NA,TGTGCCAGCAGCCCAAACCGGGACAGGGTTGACACCGGGGAGCTGTTTTTT,CASSPNRDRVDTGELFF
TRBV19,TRBJ2-1,TRBD2,once,TGTGCCAGTAGTCTGACCGGGACTAGCGGGACCTATGAGCAGTTCTTC,CASSLTGTSGTYEQFF
TRBV21-1,TRBJ2-3,NA,once,TGTGCCAGCAGCAACCCCTTATCGGCTGCTCTCCGGCCAGATACGCAGTATTTT,CASSNPLSAALRPDTQYF
TRBV7-9,TRBJ2-1,NA,NA,TGTGCCAGCAGCTCGGGTGAGCAGTTCTTC,CASSSGEQFF
TRBV28,TRBJ2-7,TRBD2,NA,TGTGCCAGCAGGGCTAGCGGGAGGTCCTACGAGCAGTACTTC,CASRASGRSYEQYF
TRBV30,TRBJ2-3,NA,once,TGTATAGTCAGGGTAGCAGATACGCAGTATTTT,CIVRVADTQYF
TRBV2,TRBJ2-1,NA,NA,TGTGCCAGCAGCACCCTCAAGAGCTCCTACAATGAGCAGTTCTTC,CASSTLKSSYNEQFF
TRBV6-6,TRBJ2-1,NA,NA,TGTGCCAGCAGTTCCCGGACGGGATCCTACAATGAGCAGTTCTTC,CASSSRTGSYNEQFF
TRBV28,TRBJ2-7,NA,few,TGTGCCAGCGGAATCTCCTACGAGCAGTACTTC,CASGISYEQYF
TRBV9,TRBJ2-5,TRBD2,NA,TGTGCCAGCAGCGTAGTGGGGACTAGCGGAAGGGAGACCCAGTACTTC,CASSVVGTSGRETQYF
TRBV9,TRBJ1-3,TRBD1,NA,TGTGCCAGCAATACAGGGGAAGGAAACACCATATATTTT,CASNTGEGNTIYF
TRBV28,TRBJ1-2,NA,NA,TGTGCCAGCGAGCAGGGGCGCATAGGCTACACCTTC,CASEQGRIGYTF
TRBV7-2,TRBJ2-4,TRBD2,NA,TGTGCCAGCAGCCTACGCGGGGGGCGGGAAAACATTCAGTACTTC,CASSLRGGRENIQYF
TRBV7-3,TRBJ2-5,NA,NA,TGTGCCAGCAGCCCGGGGCGCGGGACAGCGGAGACCCAGTACTTC,CASSPGRGTAETQYF
TRBV28,TRBJ1-1,TRBD1,NA,TGTGCCAGCAGTCCGGGACAGGGGGCGGTAACTGAAGCTTTCTTT,CASSPGQGAVTEAFF
TRBV5-1,TRBJ2-5,TRBD2,NA,TGCGCCAGCAGCGGCGGACTAGGGGAGACCCAGTACTTC,CASSGGLGETQYF
TRBV1,TRBJ2-1,NA,NA,TGCACCAGCCCCGCGGGGGACCCCTACAATGAGCAGTTCTTC,CTSPAGDPYNEQFF
TRBV28,TRBJ1-5,TRBD1,NA,TGTGCCATCCGGCCCGGACAGGGATTTCAGCCCCAGCATTTT,CAIRPGQGFQPQHF
TRBV24-1,TRBJ1-2,NA,NA,TGTGCCACCAGTGATAGGGACAACGACTATGGCTACACCTTC,CATSDRDNDYGYTF
TRBV24-1,TRBJ2-1,TRBD2,NA,TGTGCCACCAGTGTTAATCCTGCGGGAGGGGGCAATGAGCAGTTCTTC,CATSVNPAGGGNEQFF
TRBV7-9,TRBJ2-4,TRBD2,NA,TGTGCCAGCAGCTCAGGACTAGCGGGAGGCCAAAACATTCAGTACTTC,CASSSGLAGGQNIQYF
TRBV7-6,TRBJ2-3,TRBD1,NA,TGTGCCAGCAGCTTCCCCGGGACAGGGGGCTCAGATACGCAGTATTTT,CASSFPGTGGSDTQYF
TRBV28,TRBJ2-7,TRBD1,NA,TGTGCCAGCAGCGGGACAGAAACCCGCTACGAGCAGTACTTC,CASSGTETRYEQYF
TRBV2,TRBJ1-1,NA,NA,TGTGCCAGCAGGGCGGGCTCTCCAAGAGCGGACACTGAAGCTTTCTTT,CASRAGSPRADTEAFF
TRBV19,TRBJ1-1,NA,NA,TGTGCCAGTAAAGACCGGGGAACTGAAGCTTTCTTT,CASKDRGTEAFF
TRBV10-1,TRBJ2-3,TRBD2,NA,TGCGCCAGCAGTGATGCGGGAGTACCAGATACGCAGTATTTT,CASSDAGVPDTQYF
TRBV15,TRBJ2-7,NA,NA,TGTGCCACCAGCCGCTCCGTATCCTACGAGCAGTACTTC,CATSRSVSYEQYF
TRBV6-1,TRBJ2-7,TRBD2,NA,TGTGCCAGCAGTGAAGTAGCGGGAGGGGGGGGCGAGCAGTACTTC,CASSEVAGGGGEQYF